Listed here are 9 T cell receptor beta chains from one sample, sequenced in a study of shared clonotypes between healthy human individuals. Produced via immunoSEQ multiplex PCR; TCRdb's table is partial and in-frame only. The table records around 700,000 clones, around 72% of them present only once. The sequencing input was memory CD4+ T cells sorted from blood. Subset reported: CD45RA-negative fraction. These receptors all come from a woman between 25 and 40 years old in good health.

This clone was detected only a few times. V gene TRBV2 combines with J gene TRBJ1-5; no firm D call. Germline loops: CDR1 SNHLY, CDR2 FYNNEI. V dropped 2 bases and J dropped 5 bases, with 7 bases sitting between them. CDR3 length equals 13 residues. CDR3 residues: CASSENLDQPQHF. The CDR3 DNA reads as TGTGCCAGCAGTGAAAACTTGGATCAGCCCCAGCATTTT.

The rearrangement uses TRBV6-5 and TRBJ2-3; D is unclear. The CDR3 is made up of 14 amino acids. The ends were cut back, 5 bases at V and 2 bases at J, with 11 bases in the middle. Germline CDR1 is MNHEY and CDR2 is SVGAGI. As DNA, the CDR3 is TGTGCCAGCAGTGAAGACCCAGACACAGATACGCAGTATTTT. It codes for CASSEDPDTDTQYF.

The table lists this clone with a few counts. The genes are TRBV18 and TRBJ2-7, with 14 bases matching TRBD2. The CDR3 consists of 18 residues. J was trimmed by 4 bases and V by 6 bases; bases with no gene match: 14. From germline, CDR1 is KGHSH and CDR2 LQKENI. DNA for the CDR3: TGTGCCAGCTCTCCATTACCGGGGACTAGCGGGAGTCAGTACGAGCAGTACTTC. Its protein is CASSPLPGTSGSQYEQYF.

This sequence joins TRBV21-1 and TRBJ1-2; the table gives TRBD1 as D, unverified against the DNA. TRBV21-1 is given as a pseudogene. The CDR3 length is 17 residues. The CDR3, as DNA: TGTGCCAGCAGCGGTCCGGGACAGGGGGCGGTAAACTATGGCTACACCTTC. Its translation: CASSGPGQGAVNYGYTF.

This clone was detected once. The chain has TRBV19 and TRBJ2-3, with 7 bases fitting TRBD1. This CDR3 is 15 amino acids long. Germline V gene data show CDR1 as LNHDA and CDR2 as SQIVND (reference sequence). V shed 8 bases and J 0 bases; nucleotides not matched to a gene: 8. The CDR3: CASRRRTGSTDTQYF. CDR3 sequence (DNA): TGTGCCAGTCGGAGGAGGACAGGTAGCACAGATACGCAGTATTTT.

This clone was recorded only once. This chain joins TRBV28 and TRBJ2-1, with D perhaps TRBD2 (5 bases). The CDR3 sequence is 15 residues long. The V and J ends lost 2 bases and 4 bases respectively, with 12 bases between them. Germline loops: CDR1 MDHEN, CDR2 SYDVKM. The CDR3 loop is CASSLRRGIYNEQFF. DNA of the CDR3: TGTGCCAGCAGTTTACGACGGGGAATTTACAATGAGCAGTTCTTC.

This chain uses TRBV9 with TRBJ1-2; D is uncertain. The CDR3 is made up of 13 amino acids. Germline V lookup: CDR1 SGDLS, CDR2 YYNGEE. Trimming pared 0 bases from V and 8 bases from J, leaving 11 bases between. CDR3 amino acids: CASSVDPADGYTF. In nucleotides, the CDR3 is TGTGCCAGCAGCGTAGATCCAGCCGACGGCTACACCTTC.

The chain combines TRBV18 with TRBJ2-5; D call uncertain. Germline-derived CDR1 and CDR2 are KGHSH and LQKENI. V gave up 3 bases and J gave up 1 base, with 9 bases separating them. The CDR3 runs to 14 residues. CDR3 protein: CASSPRPTQETQYF. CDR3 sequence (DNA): TGTGCCAGCTCACCCCGGCCCACCCAAGAGACCCAGTACTTC. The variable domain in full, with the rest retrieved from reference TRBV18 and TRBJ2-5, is NAGVMQNPRHLVRRRGQEARLRCSPMKGHSHVYWYRQLPEEGLKFMVYLQKENIIDESGMPKERFSAEFPKEGPSILRIQQVVRGDSAAYFCASSPRPTQETQYFGPGTRLLVL.

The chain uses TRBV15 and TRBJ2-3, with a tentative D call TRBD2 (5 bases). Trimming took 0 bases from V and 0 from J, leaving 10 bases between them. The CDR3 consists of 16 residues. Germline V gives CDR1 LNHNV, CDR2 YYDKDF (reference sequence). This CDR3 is CATSRDSGTSTDTQYF. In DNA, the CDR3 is TGTGCCACCAGCAGAGACAGCGGAACAAGCACAGATACGCAGTATTTT.